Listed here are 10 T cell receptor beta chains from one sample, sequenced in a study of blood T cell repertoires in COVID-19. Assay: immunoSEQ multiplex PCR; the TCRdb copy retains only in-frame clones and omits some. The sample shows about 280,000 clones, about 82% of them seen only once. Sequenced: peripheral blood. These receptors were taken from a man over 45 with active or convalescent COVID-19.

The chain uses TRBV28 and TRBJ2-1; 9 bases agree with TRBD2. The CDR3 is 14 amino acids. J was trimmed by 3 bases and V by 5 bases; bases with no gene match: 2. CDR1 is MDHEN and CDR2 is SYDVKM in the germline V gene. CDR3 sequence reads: CASSLAGNYNEQFF. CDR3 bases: TGTGCCAGCAGTCTAGCGGGGAACTACAATGAGCAGTTCTTC.

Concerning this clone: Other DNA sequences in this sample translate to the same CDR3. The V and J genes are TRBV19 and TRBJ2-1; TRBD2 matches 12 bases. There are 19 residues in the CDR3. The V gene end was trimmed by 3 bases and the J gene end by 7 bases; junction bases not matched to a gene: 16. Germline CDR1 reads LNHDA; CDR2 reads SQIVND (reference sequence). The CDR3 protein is CASSIVDRVRLAGVNEQFF. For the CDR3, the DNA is TGTGCCAGTAGTATTGTGGACAGGGTTCGACTAGCGGGAGTAAATGAGCAGTTCTTC.

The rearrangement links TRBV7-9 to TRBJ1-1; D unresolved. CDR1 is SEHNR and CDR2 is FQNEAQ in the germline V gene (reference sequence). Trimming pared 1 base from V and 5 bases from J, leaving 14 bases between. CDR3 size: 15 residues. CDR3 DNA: TGTGCCAGCAGCTTAGTCGGCCCCGGGGATACTGAAGCTTTCTTT. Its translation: CASSLVGPGDTEAFF. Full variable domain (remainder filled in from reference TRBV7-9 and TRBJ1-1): DTGVSQNPRHKITKRGQNVTFRCDPISEHNRLYWYRQTLGQGPEFLTYFQNEAQLEKSRLLSDRFSAERPKGSFSTLEIQRTEQGDSAMYLCASSLVGPGDTEAFFGQGTRLTVV.

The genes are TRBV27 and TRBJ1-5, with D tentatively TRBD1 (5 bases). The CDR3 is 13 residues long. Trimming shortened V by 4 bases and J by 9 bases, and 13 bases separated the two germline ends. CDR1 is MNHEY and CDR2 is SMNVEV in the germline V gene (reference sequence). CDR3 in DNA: TGTGCCAGCAGTTGGGGCGAGAGTGGGCCCCAGCATTTT. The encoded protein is CASSWGESGPQHF.

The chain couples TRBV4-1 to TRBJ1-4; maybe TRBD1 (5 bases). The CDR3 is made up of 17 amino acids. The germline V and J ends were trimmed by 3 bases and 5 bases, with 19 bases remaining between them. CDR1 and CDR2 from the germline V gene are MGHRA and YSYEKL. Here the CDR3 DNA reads TGCGCCAGCAGCCAGGGGCATCTCGGACCAAAAAATGAAAAACTGTTTTTT. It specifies CASSQGHLGPKNEKLFF.

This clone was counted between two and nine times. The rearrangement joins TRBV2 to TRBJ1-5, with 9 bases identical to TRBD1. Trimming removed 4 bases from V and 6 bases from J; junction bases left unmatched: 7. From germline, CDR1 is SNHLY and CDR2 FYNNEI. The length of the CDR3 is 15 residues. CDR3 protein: CASSVGTGKVQPQHF. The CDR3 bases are TGTGCCAGCAGTGTCGGGACAGGGAAAGTTCAGCCCCAGCATTTT.

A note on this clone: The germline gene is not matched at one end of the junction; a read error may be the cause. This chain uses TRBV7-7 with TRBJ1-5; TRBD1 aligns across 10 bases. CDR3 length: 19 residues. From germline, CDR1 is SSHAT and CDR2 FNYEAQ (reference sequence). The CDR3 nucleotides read TGTGCTAGCAGCTTTACCCCCGGGACAGGGGTAGGAAGCAATCAGCCCCAGCATTTT. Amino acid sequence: CASSFTPGTGVGSNQPQHF.

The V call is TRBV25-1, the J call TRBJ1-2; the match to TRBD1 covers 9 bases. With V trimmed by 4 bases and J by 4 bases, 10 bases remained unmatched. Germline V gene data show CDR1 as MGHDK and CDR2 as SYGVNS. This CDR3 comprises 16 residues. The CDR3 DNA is TGTGCCAGCAGTGGTCTTCCCGGGACAGGGAGCTATGGCTACACCTTC. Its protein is CASSGLPGTGSYGYTF.

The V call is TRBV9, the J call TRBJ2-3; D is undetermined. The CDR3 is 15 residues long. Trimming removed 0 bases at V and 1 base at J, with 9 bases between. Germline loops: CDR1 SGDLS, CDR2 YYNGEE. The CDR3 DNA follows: TGTGCCAGCAGCGTAGAGCCAGGCCGCACAGATACGCAGTATTTT. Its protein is CASSVEPGRTDTQYF.

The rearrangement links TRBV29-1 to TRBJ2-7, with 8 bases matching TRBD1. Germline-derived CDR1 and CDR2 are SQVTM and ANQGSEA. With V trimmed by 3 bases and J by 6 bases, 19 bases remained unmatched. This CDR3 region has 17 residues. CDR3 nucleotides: TGCAGCGTTGAGTTAGCGGACAGGGTAATAGGTCGTAGCGAGCAGTACTTC. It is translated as CSVELADRVIGRSEQYF.